This TCR beta chain emerged from a study of blood T cells in healthy people across ages. Study-wide points: Measured against age, TCR beta diversity per million T cells decreased in a roughly linear manner.

It was with a sample-barcoded 5' primer and a J-beta primer mix that a second PCR of about 6 to 12 cycles was run. MiXCR, run by TCRdb on the 5' RACE reads, gives a single entry per CDR3 protein. Here the sample spans around 1,900,000 distinct CDR3 sequences, approximately 39% being singletons. The CDR3 loop spans 11 amino acids. The germline V gene has CDR1 DFQATT and CDR2 SNEGSKA (reference sequence). After removal of 3 bases from V and 12 bases from J, the junction contained 4 bases not matched to a gene. With respect to this clonotype: Its antigen is unidentified.

The chain employs TRBV20-1 and TRBJ1-2; 10 bases are a match to TRBD1. Sequencing used blood. The TCR originated in a human donor in good health. The CDR3 DNA reads as TGCAGTGCTAGGGGACAGGGGTTCAACACCTTC. Its protein is CSARGQGFNTF.